One sample yielded the 4 T cell receptor beta chains listed below, sequenced in a study of cytomegalovirus exposure and HLA in healthy donors. Use of 60 Vbeta and 13 Jbeta primers characterized the PCR. Libraries were prepared by immunoSEQ multiplex PCR; TCRdb keeps only in-frame clonotypes and omits some of them. The sample lists about 120,000 clones, around 80% occurring once. What was sequenced was PBMCs. The receptors derive from a man aged 25 to 40 in good health and CMV-seronegative.

The genes are TRBV7-3 and TRBJ2-7; 7 positions agree with TRBD1. CDR1 is SGHTA, CDR2 FQGTGA, per germline. The V gene end was trimmed by 5 bases and the J gene end by 3 bases; junction bases not matched to a gene: 10. The CDR3 is 15 amino acids. The chain's CDR3 is CASSPQGWADYEQYF. The CDR3 DNA reads TGTGCCAGCAGCCCACAGGGGTGGGCAGACTACGAGCAGTACTTC.

The chain combines TRBV4-1 with TRBJ2-7; 9 nucleotides match TRBD1. Germline CDR1 is MGHRA and CDR2 is YSYEKL. The CDR3 covers 13 residues. V was pared by 4 bases and J by 5 bases, with 3 bases of the junction left unmatched. CDR3 residues: CASSLGQGHEQYF. CDR3 DNA sequence: TGCGCCAGCAGCCTGGGACAGGGCCACGAGCAGTACTTC.

The V gene is TRBV7-8, the J gene TRBJ1-2; perhaps TRBD1 as D (5 bases). The CDR3 contains 16 residues. CDR1 and CDR2 from the germline V gene are SGHVS and FQNEAQ. The V and J ends lost 4 bases and 10 bases respectively, with 25 bases between them. The CDR3 DNA follows: TGTGCCAGCAGCTCACGACCGACAGAACCATCTATGGCCTACACCTTC. It specifies CASSSRPTEPSMAYTF.

The chain combines TRBV2 with TRBJ1-2, with D perhaps TRBD1 (5 bases). Trimming left V 4 bases short and J 2 bases short, with 8 bases between. The CDR3 extends over 13 amino acids. Per the germline V gene, CDR1 is SNHLY and CDR2 is FYNNEI. CDR3 DNA: TGTGCCAGCAGTGCCGACAGAAACTATGGCTACACCTTC. The encoded protein is CASSADRNYGYTF. Looking up the rest from reference TRBV2 and TRBJ1-2 gives the full variable domain: EPEVTQTPSHQVTQMGQEVILRCVPISNHLYFYWYRQILGQKVEFLVSFYNNEISEKSEIFDDQFSVERPDGSNFTLKIRSTKLEDSAMYFCASSADRNYGYTFGSGTRLTVV.